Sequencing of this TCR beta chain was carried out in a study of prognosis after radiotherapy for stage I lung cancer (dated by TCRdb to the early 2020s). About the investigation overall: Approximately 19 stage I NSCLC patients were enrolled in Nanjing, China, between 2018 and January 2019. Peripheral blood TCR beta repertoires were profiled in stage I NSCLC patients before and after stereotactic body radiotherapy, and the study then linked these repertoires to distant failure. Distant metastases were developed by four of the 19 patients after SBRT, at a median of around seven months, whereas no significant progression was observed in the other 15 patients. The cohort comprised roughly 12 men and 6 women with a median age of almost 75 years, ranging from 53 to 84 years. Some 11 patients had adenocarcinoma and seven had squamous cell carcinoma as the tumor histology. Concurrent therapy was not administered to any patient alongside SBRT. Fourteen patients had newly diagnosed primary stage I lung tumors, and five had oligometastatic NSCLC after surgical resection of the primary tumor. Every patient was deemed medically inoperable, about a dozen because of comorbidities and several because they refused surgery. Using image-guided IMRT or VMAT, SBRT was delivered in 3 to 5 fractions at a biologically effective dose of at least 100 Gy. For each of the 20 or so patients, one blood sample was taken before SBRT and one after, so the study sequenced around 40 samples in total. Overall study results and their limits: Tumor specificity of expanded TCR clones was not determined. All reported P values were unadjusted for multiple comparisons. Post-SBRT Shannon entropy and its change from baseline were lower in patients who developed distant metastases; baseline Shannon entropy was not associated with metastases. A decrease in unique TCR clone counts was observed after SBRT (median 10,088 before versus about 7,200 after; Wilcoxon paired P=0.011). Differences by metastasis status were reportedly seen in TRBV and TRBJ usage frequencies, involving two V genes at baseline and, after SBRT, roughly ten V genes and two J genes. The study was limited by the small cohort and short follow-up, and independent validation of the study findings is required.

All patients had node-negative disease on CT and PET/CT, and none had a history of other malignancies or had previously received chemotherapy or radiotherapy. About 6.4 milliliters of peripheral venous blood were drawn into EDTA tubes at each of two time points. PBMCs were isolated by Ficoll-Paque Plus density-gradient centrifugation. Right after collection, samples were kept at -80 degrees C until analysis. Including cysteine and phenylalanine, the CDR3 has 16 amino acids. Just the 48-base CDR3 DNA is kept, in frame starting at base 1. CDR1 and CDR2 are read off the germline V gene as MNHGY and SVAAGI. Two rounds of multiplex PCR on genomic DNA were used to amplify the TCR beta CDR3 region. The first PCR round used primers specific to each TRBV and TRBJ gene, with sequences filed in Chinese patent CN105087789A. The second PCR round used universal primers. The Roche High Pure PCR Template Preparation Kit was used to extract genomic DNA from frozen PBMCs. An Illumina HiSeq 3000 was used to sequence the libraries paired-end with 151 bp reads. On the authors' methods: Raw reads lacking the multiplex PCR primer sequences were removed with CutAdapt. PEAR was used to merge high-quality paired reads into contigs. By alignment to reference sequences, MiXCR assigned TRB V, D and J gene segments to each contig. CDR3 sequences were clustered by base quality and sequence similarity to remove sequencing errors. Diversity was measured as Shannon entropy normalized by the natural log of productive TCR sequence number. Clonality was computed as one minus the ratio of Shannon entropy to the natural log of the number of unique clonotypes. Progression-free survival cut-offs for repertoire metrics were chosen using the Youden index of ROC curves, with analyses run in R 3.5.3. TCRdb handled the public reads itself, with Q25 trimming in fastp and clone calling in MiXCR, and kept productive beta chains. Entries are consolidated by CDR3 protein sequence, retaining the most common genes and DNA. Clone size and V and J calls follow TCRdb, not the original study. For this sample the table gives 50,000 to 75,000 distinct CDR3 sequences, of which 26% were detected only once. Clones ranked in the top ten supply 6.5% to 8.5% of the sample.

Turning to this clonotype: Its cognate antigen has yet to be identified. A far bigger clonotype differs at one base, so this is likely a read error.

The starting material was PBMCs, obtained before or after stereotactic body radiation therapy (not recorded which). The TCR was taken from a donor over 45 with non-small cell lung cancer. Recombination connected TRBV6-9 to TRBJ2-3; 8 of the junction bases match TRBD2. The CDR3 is CASNPGLGTITDTKYF. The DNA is TGTGCCAGCAATCCGGGACTAGGAACTATCACAGATACGAAGTATTTT.